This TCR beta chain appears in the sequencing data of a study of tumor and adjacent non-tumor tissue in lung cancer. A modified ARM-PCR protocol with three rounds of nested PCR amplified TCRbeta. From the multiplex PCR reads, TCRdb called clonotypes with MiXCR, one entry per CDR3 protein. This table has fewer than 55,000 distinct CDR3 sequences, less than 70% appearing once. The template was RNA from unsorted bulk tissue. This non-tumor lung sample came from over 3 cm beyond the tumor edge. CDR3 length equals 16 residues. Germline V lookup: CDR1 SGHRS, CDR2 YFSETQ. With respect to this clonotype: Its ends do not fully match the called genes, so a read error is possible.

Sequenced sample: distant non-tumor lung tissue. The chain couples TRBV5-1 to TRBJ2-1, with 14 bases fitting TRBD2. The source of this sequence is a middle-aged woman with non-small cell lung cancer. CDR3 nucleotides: TGCGCCAGCAGCGAGGGGGGACTAGCGGGAGTCAATAAGCAGTTCTTC. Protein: CASSEGGLAGVNKQFF. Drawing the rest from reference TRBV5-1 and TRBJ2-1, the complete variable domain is KAGVTQTPRYLIKTRGQQVTLSCSPISGHRSVSWYQQTPGQGLQFLFEYFSETQRNKGNFPGRFSGRQFSNSRSEMNVSTLELGDSALYLCASSEGGLAGVNKQFFGPGTRLTVL.